This is a list of T cell receptor beta chains from one sample in a study of blood T cell repertoires in COVID-19. Data came from immunoSEQ multiplex PCR; TCRdb stores just in-frame clones and leaves some out. The sample has over 75,000 clones, 80% seen once. The sequenced sample consisted of peripheral blood. These receptor sequences come from a man aged 50-60 years who had recovered from COVID-19. The CDR3 runs from the conserved cysteine through the conserved F or W. D genes are given only for firm matches. Rows may omit the clone size; those that give it use once, few, many or a size class.

>-|-|TRBV27|TRBJ2-7
TGTGCCAGCAGTTTAGTTTCGGTGACAGGAGCCTACGAGCAGTACTTC
CASSLVSVTGAYEQYF
>-|-|TRBV29-1|TRBJ1-1
TGCAGCGTTAACAGGGCTTTCCGGACACCGTCGAACACTGAAGCTTTCTTT
CSVNRAFRTPSNTEAFF
>-|-|TRBV28|TRBJ2-7
TGTGCCAGCCTTAGCGGCCTTCGGGAGCAGTACTTC
CASLSGLREQYF
>-|-|TRBV5-4|TRBJ2-7
TGTGCCAGCAGTCGGCGAGAGGGTTCCCCCTACGAGCAGTACTTC
CASSRREGSPYEQYF
>-|TRBD2|TRBV7-9|TRBJ2-7
TGTGCCAGCATCTCACCTAGCGGGGGGCCCTACGAGCAGTACTTC
CASISPSGGPYEQYF
>-|-|TRBV6-1|TRBJ1-2
TGTGCCAGCAGTGAGTGGCTGGGGCCCAACTATGGCTACACCTTC
CASSEWLGPNYGYTF
>-|-|TRBV6-5|TRBJ1-2
TGTGCCAGCAGTCACAGAATCAACTATGGCTACACCTTC
CASSHRINYGYTF
>few|TRBD1|TRBV13|TRBJ2-2
TGTGCCAGCAGCTTAGTTGGGACAGGGATCACCGGGGAGCTGTTTTTT
CASSLVGTGITGELFF
>few|-|TRBV4-1|TRBJ2-7
TGCGCCAGCAGCCAAACACAGGGTGGCGAGCAGTACTTC
CASSQTQGGEQYF
>-|TRBD2|TRBV7-3|TRBJ2-1
TGTGCCAGCAGCCCGGGACTAGCGGACTACAATGAGCAGTTCTTC
CASSPGLADYNEQFF
>-|TRBD1|TRBV5-1|TRBJ1-2
TGCGCCAGCAGCTGGGACAGCTATGGCTACACCTTC
CASSWDSYGYTF
>once|TRBD1|TRBV27|TRBJ1-1
TGTGCCAGCAGTTCCCGGGACAGGGATTTCGCTGAAGCTTTCTTT
CASSSRDRDFAEAFF
>-|TRBD2|TRBV5-4|TRBJ2-1
TGTGCCAGCAGCATTCGACTAGCGGGGGTTAGGCACAATGAGCAGTTCTTC
CASSIRLAGVRHNEQFF
>-|-|TRBV6-1|TRBJ1-5
TGTGCCAGCAGTGAGGGGTCGGGGGGCCTTAATTGGAGCAATCAGCCCCAGCATTTT
CASSEGSGGLNWSNQPQHF
>-|-|TRBV28|TRBJ1-3
TGTGCCAGCAGTCCAACAGGGACCTCTGGAAACACCATATATTTT
CASSPTGTSGNTIYF
>-|-|TRBV6-5|TRBJ2-3
TGTGCCAGCAGTCCGATACAGGGTAGCACAGATACGCAGTATTTT
CASSPIQGSTDTQYF
>-|-|TRBV28|TRBJ1-1
TGTGCCAGCAGTTTACGAGCCTACTACACTGAAGCTTTCTTT
CASSLRAYYTEAFF
>-|TRBD1|TRBV11-2|TRBJ2-7
TGTGCCAGCAGCATCGGACAGGGGACACCCTACGAGCAGTACTTC
CASSIGQGTPYEQYF
>-|-|TRBV29-1|TRBJ1-4
TGCAGCGTTGAAGTAACCTCAGATGAAAAACTGTTTTTT
CSVEVTSDEKLFF
>-|-|TRBV6-5|TRBJ1-1
TGTGCCAGCAGTTACGGGCAAAGGAACACTGAAGCTTTCTTT
CASSYGQRNTEAFF
>-|-|TRBV24-1|TRBJ1-5
TGTGCCACAGCTCGGGGGGGACCGTCCAATCAGCCCCAGCATTTT
CATARGGPSNQPQHF
>-|-|TRBV7-8|TRBJ2-2
TGTGCCAGCAGCTTAGGTCACTTCGCGAACACCGGGGAGCTGTTTTTT
CASSLGHFANTGELFF
>-|-|TRBV6-4|TRBJ1-4
TGTGCCATCCCACCGGGGAAGGGTGAAAAACTGTTTTTT
CAIPPGKGEKLFF
>few|TRBD2|TRBV2|TRBJ2-3
TGTGCCAGCAAGGACGGGACTAGCGGGGGTTCGCAGTATTTT
CASKDGTSGGSQYF
>-|-|TRBV7-2|TRBJ2-5
TGTGCCAGCAGCTTAGAAGGAGAGGGAGGGACCCAGTACTTC
CASSLEGEGGTQYF